The sequence of this TCR beta chain was determined in a study of cytomegalovirus exposure and HLA in healthy donors. Study results and caveats: Whilst most TCR sequences proved rare, a subset of public TCRs occurred across many donors. It was reported that the classifier diagnosed cytomegalovirus status with high specificity and sensitivity in both the original and validation cohorts.

From germline, CDR1 is SGHVS and CDR2 FQNEAQ. V lost 2 bases, J lost 8 bases, and 16 bases lay in between. This CDR3 is built from 15 residues. The donors were in the roughly 120-subject validation cohort; that cohort was separate from the approximately 700-subject first cohort. Notes on this clone: Its antigen is undetermined.

The data were produced by immunoSEQ multiplex PCR, yet TCRdb's version contains in-frame clones alone and is incomplete. Of about 130,000 clones listed, over 90% are singletons. The source is a man aged 18 to 35 in good health and CMV-seropositive. Sequencing input: PBMCs. The chain carries TRBV7-8 and TRBJ2-4, with D possibly matching TRBD1 (5 bases). CDR3 in amino acids: CASSLRQGPLDIQYF. DNA for the CDR3: TGTGCCAGCAGCTTACGGCAGGGCCCCTTAGACATTCAGTACTTC.